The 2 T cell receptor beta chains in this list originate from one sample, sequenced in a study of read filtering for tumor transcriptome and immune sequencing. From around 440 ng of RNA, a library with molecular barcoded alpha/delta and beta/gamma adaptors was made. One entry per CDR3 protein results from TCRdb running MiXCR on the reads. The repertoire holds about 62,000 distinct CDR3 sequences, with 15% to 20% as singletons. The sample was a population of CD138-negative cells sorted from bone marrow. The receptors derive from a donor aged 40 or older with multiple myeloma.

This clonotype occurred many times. CDR3 bases: TGCAGTGCTAGGGGGGGACAGGGGGCGTCGGAGACCCAGTACTTC. This sequence encodes CSARGGQGASETQYF. The V call is TRBV20-1, the J call TRBJ2-5; 12 positions agree with TRBD1. This CDR3 region has 15 residues. Germline lookup yields CDR1 DFQATT and CDR2 SNEGSKA (reference sequence). The trim removed 3 bases at V and 5 bases at J, leaving 7 bases unmatched.

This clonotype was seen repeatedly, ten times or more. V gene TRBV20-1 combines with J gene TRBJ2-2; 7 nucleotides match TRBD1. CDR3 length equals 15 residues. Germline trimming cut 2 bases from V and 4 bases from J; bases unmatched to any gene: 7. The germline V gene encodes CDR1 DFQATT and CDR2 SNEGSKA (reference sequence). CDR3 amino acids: CSARWQGVITGELFF. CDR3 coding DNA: TGCAGTGCTAGATGGCAGGGGGTAATCACCGGGGAGCTGTTTTTT.